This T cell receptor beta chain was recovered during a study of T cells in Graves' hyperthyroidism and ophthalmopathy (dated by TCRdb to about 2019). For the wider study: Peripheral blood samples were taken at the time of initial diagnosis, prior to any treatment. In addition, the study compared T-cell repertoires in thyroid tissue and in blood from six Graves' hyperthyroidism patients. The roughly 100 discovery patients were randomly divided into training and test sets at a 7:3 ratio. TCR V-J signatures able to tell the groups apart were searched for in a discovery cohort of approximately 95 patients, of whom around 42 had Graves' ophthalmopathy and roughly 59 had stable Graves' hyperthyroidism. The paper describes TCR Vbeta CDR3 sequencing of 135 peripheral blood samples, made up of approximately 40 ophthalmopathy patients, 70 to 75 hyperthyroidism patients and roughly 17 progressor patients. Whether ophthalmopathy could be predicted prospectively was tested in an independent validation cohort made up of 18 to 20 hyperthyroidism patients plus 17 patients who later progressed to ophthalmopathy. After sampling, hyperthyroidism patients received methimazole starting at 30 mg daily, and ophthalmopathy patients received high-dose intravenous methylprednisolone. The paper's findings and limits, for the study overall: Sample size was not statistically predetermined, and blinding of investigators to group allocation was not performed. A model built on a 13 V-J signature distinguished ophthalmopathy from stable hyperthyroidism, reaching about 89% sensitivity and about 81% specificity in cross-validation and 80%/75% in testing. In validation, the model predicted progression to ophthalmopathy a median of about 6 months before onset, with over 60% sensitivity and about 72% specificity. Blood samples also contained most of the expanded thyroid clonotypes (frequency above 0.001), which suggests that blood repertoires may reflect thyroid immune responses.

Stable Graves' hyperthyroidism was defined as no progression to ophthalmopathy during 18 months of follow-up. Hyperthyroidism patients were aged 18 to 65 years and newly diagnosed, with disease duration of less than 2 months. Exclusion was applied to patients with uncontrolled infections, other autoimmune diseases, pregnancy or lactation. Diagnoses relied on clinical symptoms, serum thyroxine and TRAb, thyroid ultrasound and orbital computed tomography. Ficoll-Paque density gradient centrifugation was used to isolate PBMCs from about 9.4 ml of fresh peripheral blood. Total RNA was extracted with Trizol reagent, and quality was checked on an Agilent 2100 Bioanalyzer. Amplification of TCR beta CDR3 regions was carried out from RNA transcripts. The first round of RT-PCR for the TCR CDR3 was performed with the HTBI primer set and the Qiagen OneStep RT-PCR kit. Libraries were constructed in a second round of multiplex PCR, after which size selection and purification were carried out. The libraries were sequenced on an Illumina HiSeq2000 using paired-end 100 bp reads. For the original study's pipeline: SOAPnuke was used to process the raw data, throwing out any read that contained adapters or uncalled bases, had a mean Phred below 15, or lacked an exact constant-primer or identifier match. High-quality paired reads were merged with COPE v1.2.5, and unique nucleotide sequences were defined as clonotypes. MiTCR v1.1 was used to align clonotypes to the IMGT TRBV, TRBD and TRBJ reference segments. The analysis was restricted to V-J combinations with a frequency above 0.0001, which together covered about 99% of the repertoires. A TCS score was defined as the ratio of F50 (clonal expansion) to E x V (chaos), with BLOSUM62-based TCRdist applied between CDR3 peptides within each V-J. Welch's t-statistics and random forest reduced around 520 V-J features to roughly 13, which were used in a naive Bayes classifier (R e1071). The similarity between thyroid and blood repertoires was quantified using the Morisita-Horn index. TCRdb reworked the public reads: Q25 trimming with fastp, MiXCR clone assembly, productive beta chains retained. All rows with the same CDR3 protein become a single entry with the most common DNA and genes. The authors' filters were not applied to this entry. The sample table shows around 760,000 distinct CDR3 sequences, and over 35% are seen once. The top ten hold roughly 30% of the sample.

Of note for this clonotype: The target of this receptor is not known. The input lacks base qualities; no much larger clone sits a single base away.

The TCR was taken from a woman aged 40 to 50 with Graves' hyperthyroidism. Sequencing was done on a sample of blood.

The DNA reads TGTGCCAGCAGTTTAGCGCGTGAACAGACCACTGAAGCTTTCTTT. It codes for CASSLAREQTTEAFF. Recombination connected TRBV12-3 or TRBV12-4 to TRBJ1-1, with the D gene too uncertain to name. V loses 0 bases, J loses 4 bases, and the germline ends lie 12 bases apart. Spanning cysteine to phenylalanine, the CDR3 consists of 15 amino acids. Just CDR3 DNA is preserved here, 45 bases in frame from base 1.